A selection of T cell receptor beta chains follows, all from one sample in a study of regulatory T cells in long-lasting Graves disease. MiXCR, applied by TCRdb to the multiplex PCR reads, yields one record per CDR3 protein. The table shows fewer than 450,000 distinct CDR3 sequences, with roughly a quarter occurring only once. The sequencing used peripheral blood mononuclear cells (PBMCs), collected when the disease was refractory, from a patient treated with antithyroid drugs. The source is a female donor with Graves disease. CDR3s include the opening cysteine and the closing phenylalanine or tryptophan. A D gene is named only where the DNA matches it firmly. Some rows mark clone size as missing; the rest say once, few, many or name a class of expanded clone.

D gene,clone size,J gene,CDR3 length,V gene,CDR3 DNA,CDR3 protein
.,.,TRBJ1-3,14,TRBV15,TGTGCCACCAGCAGAGAAAGACACACGAACACCATATATTTT,CATSRERHTNTIYF
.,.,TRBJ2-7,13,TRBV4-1,TGCGCCAGCAGCCAAGAAGGGTTCGGCGAGCAGTACTTC,CASSQEGFGEQYF
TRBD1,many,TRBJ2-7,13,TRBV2,TGTGCCAGCAGCCGGGACAGGGGAAACGAGCAGTACTTC,CASSRDRGNEQYF
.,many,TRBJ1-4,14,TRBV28,TGTGCCAGCAGTTTCGGGAGCCGGGACGAAAAACTGTTTTTT,CASSFGSRDEKLFF
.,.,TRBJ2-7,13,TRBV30,TGTGCCTGGACCCCGGGAGTCGTTTACGAGCAGTACTTC,CAWTPGVVYEQYF
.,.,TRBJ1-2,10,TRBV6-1,TGTGCCACCAGATCCGGTGGCTACACCTTC,CATRSGGYTF
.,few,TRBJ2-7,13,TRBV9,TGTGCCAGCAGCGCGCAGGGGACCTACGAGCAGTACTTC,CASSAQGTYEQYF
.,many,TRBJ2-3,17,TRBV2,TGTGCCAGCAGTGAATCTAAGAGTAGGAGAGGGACAGATACGCAGTATTTT,CASSESKSRRGTDTQYF
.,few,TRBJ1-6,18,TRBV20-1,TGCAGTGCTAGAAGGGCCCCAAGGACGAGCTCCTATAATTCACCCCTCCACTTT,CSARRAPRTSSYNSPLHF
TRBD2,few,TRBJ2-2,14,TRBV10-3,TGTGCCATCACTAGCGGGACGGGTACCGGGGAGCTGTTTTTT,CAITSGTGTGELFF
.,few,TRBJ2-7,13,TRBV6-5,TGTGCCAGCAGTTTTGTGAAGGACTACGAGCAGTACTTC,CASSFVKDYEQYF
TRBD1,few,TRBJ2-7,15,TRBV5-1,TGCGCCAGCAGCGACCGGACAGGGAGCTCCTACGAGCAGTACTTC,CASSDRTGSSYEQYF
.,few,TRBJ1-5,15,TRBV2,TGTGCCAGCAGTGAATGGCAGGGAGGGGTCCAGCCCCAGCATTTT,CASSEWQGGVQPQHF
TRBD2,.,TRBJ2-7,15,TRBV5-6,TGTGCCAGCAGCTCCTCCGGACTAGCGGGAGTTGAGCAGTACTTC,CASSSSGLAGVEQYF
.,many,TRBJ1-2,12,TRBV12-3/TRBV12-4,TGTGCCAGCAGTCTAACATTCTATGGCTACACCTTC,CASSLTFYGYTF
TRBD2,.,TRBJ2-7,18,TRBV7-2,TGTGCCAGCAGCTTCTTAAACCTTGGGACTAGCGGCTCCTACGAGCAGTACTTC,CASSFLNLGTSGSYEQYF
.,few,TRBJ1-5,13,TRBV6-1,TGTGCCACCCAGAAACAGGGCGGTCAGCCCCAGCATTTT,CATQKQGGQPQHF
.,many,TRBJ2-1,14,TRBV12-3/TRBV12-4,TGTGCCAGCAGTTTGCCCCTCTCTTACAATGAGCAGTTCTTC,CASSLPLSYNEQFF
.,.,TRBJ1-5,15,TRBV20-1,TGCAGTGCTAGAGATGGGTTGGGGGTCTATCAGCCCCAGCATTTT,CSARDGLGVYQPQHF
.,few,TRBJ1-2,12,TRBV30,TGTGCCGCCCCTTGGGCCGGCTATGGCTACACCTTC,CAAPWAGYGYTF
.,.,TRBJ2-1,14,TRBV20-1,TGCAGTGCTAGGACAACCGGGTACTTCAATGAGCAGTTCTTC,CSARTTGYFNEQFF
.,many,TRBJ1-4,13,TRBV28,TGTGCCAGCAGTTTATGGGCAGGGGAAAAACTGTTTTTT,CASSLWAGEKLFF
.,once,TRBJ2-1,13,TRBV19,TGTGCCAGTAGTATAGGTCTATACAATGAGCAGTTCTTC,CASSIGLYNEQFF
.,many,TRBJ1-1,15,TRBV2,TGTGCCAGCATTTGGGACCGATCTAATTGGACTGAAGCTTTCTTT,CASIWDRSNWTEAFF
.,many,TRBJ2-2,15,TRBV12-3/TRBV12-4,TGTGCCAGCAGTTTGAGGGACACCCGGACCGGGGAGCTGTTTTTT,CASSLRDTRTGELFF
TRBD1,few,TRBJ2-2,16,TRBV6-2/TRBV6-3,TGTGCCAGCAGCGGAGGACAGGCGATTCTCAGCGGGGAGCTGTTTTTT,CASSGGQAILSGELFF
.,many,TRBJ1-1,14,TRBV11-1,TGTGCCAGCAGCTTGTTTGGGGTTGGCACTGAAGCTTTCTTT,CASSLFGVGTEAFF
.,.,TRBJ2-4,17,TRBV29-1,TGCAGCGTTGTTGTAGGGGGGACACATCTAGCCAAAAACATTCAGTACTTC,CSVVVGGTHLAKNIQYF
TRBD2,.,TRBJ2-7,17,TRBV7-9,TGTGCCAGCAGTGAAGCCGGGACTAGCACAGGGCCCTACGAGCAGTACTTC,CASSEAGTSTGPYEQYF
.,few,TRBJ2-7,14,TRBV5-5,TGTGCCAGCAGCTTGGAACGGCACCCCTACGAGCAGTACTTC,CASSLERHPYEQYF
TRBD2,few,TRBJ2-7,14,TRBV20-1,TGCAGTGCTAGAGGCCGGGAGGTTCCCTACGAGCAGTACTTC,CSARGREVPYEQYF
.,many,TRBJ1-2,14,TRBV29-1,TGCAGCGTCACATCGCCCCGGGAATCCTATGGCTACACCTTC,CSVTSPRESYGYTF
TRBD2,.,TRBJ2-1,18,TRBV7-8,TGTGCCAGCAGCCTCGATAGGGATGGGGGGGGAAACATGTATGAGCAGTTCTTC,CASSLDRDGGGNMYEQFF
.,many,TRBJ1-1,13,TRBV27,TGTGCCAGCAGTGGGTGGATGAACACTGAAGCTTTCTTT,CASSGWMNTEAFF
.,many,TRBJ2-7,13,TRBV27,TGTGCCAGCAGTTTATTTTCCGGGCACGAGCAGTACTTC,CASSLFSGHEQYF
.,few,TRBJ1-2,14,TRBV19,TGTGCCAGTAGTTCCGCTCAGGGCTACGGTGGCTACACCTTC,CASSSAQGYGGYTF
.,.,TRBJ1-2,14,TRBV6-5,TGTGCCAGCAGTTACTCGAGCCGGCCAAGCGGCTACACCTTC,CASSYSSRPSGYTF
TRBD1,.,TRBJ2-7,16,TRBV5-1,TGCGCCAGCAGCTTAATGAGTAGGACAGGGACCTACGAGCAGTACTTC,CASSLMSRTGTYEQYF
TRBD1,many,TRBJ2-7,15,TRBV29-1,TGCAGCGTTGAAGGAGGGGGACAGGGAGAGGACGAGCAGTACTTC,CSVEGGGQGEDEQYF
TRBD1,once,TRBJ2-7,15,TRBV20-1,TGCAGTGCTAGAGATCCGACAGGGACCGGCTACGAGCAGTACTTC,CSARDPTGTGYEQYF
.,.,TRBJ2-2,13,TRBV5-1,TGCGCCAGCAGGCGCAGGGACACCGGGGAGCTGTTTTTT,CASRRRDTGELFF
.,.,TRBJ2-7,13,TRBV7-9,TGTGCCAGCAGCTTATCGAAAAACTACGAGCAGTACTTC,CASSLSKNYEQYF
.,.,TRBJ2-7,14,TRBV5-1,TGCGCCAGCAGCTTCGACAGACCAACCTACGAGCAGTACTTC,CASSFDRPTYEQYF
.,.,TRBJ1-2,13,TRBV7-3,TGTGCCAGCAGCTTAGAACATAACTATGGCTACACCTTC,CASSLEHNYGYTF
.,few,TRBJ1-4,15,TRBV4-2,TGTGCCAGCAGCCAAGAGTGGGCGGGAAATGAAAAACTGTTTTTT,CASSQEWAGNEKLFF
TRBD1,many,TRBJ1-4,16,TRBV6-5,TGTGCCAGCAGTTACGATCGAACACAGGGGAATGAAAAACTGTTTTTT,CASSYDRTQGNEKLFF
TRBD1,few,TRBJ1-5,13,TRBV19,TGTGCCAGTACGGACAGGCTTGGACAGCCCCAGCATTTT,CASTDRLGQPQHF
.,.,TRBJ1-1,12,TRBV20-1,TGCACCGCGGGGCCGTTGAACACTGAAGCTTTCTTT,CTAGPLNTEAFF
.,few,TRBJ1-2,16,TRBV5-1,TGCGCCAGCAGCTCTCGTGGCGACGGAACATACCCTGGCTACACCTTC,CASSSRGDGTYPGYTF
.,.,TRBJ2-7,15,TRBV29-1,TGCAGCGTTGAAGTCAGACAGAGCTCCTCCTACGAGCAGTACTTC,CSVEVRQSSSYEQYF
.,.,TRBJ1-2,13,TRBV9,TGTGCCAGCAGCGCTAGGACGGGGGAAGGCTACACCTTC,CASSARTGEGYTF
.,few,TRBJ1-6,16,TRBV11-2,TGTGCCAGCAGCTTTTATCATACGGGGAATATTGAACCCCTCCACTTT,CASSFYHTGNIEPLHF
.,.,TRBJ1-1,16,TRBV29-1,TGCAGCGTTCACACAGGAGGAGGGGTCATGAACACTGAAGCTTTCTTT,CSVHTGGGVMNTEAFF
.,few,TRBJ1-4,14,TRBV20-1,TGCAGTGTTAGGGGGAGAACAGGGAAGGAAAAACTGTTTTTT,CSVRGRTGKEKLFF
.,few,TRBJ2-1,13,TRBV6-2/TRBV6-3,TGTGCCAGCAGTTACTCCGACTCCAATGAGCAGTTCTTC,CASSYSDSNEQFF
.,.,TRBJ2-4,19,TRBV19,TGTGCCAGTAGTATAGAAGTTCTCACCCCGGGGGTAGCCAAAAACATTCAGTACTTC,CASSIEVLTPGVAKNIQYF
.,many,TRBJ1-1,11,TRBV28,TGTGCCAGCATTAAGAACACTGAAGCTTTCTTT,CASIKNTEAFF